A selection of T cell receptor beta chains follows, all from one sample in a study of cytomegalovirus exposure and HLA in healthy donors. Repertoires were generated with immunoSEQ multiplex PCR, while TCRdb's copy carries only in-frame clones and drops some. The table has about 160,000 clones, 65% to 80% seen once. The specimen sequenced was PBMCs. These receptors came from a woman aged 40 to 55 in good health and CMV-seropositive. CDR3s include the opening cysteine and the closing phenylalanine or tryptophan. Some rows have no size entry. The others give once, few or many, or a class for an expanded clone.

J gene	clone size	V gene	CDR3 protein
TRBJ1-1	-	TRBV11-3	CASSLGQAYGENTEAFF
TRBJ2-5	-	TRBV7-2	CASSLALEQETQYF
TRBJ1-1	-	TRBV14	CASSRLEGPNTEAFF
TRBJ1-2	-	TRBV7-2	CASSLPGQQNYGYTF
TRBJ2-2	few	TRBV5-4	CASSLRTLATNTGELFF
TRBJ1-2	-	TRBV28	CASRRQGSYGYTF
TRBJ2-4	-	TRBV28	CASSLHTSLAKNIQYF
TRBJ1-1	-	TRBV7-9	CASSAVGTEAFF
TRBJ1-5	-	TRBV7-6	CASSLGTGGDQPQHF
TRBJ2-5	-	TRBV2	CASSERGGALQETQYF
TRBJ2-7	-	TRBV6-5	CASSYDIGSGTYEQYF
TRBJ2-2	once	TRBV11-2	CASSLAHGQGETGELFF
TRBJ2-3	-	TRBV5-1	CASSLAQRTSTDTQYF
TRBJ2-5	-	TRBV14	CASSRTSGLETQYF
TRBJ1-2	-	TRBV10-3	CAISDPRNNYGYTF
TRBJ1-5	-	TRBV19	CASSMPSQFNQPQHF
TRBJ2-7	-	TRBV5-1	CASGDRGSYEQYF
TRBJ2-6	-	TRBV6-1	CASSDMDSSGANVLTF
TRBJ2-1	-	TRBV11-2	CASSLGAGISNEQFF
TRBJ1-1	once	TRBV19	CASSIGGGTTEAFF
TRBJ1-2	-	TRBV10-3	CAVQGRGGYTF
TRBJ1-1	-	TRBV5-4	CASSRQGNMNTEAFF
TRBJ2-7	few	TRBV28	CASNIAGGSYEQYF
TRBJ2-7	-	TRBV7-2	CASSPFAGGLYEQYF
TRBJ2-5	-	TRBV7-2	CASSSGRRGETQYF
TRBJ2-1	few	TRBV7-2	CASSLIVGGYNEQFF
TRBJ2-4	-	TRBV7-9	CASSTDRPVAKNIQYF
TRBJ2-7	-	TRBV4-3	CASSLGLAGALGYEQYF
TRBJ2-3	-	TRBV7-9	CASSPKGLAGVGTQYF
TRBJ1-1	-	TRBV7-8	CASRFQTNTEAFF
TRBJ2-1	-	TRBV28	CASSLTSGGLHYNEQFF
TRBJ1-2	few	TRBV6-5	CASSYSVGGGNYGYTF